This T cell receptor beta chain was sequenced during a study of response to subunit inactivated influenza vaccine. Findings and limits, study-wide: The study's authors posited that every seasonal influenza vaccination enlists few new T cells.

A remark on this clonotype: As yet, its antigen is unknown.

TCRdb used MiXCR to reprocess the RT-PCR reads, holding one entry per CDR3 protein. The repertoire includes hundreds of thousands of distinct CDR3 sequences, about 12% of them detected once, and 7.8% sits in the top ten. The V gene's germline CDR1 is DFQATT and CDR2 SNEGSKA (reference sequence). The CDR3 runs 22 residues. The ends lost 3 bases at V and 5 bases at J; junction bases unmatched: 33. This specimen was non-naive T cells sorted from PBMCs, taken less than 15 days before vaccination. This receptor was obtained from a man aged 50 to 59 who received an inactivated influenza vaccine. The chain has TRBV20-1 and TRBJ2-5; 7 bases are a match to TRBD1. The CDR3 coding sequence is TGCAGTGCTAGCTCAGCTAGAGATAGGTCTCTATATGGGACAGAACTCCGGGAGACCCAGTACTTC. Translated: CSASSARDRSLYGTELRETQYF.